This T cell receptor beta chain stems from a study of T cell responses to AZD1222 COVID-19 vaccine. Produced via immunoSEQ multiplex PCR; TCRdb's table is partial and in-frame only. Here the sample table reports around 140,000 clones. Trimming removed 4 bases from V and 0 bases from J, with 13 bases in between. CDR1 and CDR2 from the germline V gene are SGHRS and YFSETQ. CDR3 length: 16 residues. As for this clone: Its antigen is unidentified.

Study-level results: In a largely white British group with more females than males, clonal diversity was possibly underestimated.

Source material: peripheral blood. The chain has TRBV5-1 and TRBJ1-4; D is uncertain. The source of this sequence is an adult in good health. The CDR3 loop reads CASSEQNPATNEKLFF. The CDR3 DNA follows: TGCGCCAGCAGCGAACAGAACCCTGCAACTAATGAAAAACTGTTTTTT.